This T cell receptor (beta chain) was profiled in a study of control samples from healthy donors and cancer patients. The length of the CDR3 is 15 residues. Trimming pared 4 bases from V and 2 bases from J, leaving 15 bases between. Germline V CDR1 and CDR2: SGHRS, YFSETQ. Data came from immunoSEQ multiplex PCR; TCRdb stores just in-frame clones and leaves some out. The table includes 150,000 or so clones, 90% to 95% detected once. This TCR derives from a man younger than 30 in good health. The chain has TRBV5-1 and TRBJ2-5, with a possible D match to TRBD1 (6 bases). The sample taken for sequencing was blood. This CDR3 is CASSSLTGFQETQYF. The CDR3 DNA reads TGCGCCAGCAGCAGCCTGACAGGTTTTCAAGAGACCCAGTACTTC.